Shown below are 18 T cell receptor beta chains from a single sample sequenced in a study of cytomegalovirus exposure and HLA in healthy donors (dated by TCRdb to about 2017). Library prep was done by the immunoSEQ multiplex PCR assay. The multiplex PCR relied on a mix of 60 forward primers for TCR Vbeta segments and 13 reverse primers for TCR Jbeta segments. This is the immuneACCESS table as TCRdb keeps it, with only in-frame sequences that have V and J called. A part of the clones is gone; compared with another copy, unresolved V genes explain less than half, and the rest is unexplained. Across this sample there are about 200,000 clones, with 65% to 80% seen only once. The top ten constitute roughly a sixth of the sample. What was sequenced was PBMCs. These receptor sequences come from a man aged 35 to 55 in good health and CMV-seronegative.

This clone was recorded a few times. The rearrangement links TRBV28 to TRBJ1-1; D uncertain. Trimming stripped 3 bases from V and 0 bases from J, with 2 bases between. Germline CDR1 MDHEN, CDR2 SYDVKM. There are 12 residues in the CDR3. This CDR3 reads CASSFMNTEAFF. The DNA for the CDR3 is TGTGCCAGCAGTTTCATGAACACTGAAGCTTTCTTT.

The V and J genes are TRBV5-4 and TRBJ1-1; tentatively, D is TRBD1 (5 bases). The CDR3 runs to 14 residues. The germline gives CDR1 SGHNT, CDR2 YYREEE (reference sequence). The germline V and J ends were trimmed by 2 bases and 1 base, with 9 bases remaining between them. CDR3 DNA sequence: TGTGCCAGCAGCTTAGCCAGGGCGAACACTGAAGCTTTCTTT. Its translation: CASSLARANTEAFF.

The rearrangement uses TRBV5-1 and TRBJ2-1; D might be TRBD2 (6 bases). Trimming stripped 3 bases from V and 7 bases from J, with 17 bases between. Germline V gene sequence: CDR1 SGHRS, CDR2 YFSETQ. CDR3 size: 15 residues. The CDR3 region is CASSSNTGRQNEQFF. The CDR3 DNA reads TGCGCCAGCAGCTCCAACACGGGGAGGCAAAATGAGCAGTTCTTC. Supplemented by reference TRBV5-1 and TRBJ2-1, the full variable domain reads KAGVTQTPRYLIKTRGQQVTLSCSPISGHRSVSWYQQTPGQGLQFLFEYFSETQRNKGNFPGRFSGRQFSNSRSEMNVSTLELGDSALYLCASSSNTGRQNEQFFGPGTRLTVL.

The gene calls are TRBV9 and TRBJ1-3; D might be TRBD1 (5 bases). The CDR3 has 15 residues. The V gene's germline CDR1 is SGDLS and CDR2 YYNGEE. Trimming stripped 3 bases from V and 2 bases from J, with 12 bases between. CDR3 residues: CASSGVGGAGNTIYF. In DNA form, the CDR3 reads TGTGCCAGCAGCGGCGTTGGAGGGGCTGGAAACACCATATATTTT. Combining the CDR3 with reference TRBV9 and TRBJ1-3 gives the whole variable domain DSGVTQTPKHLITATGQRVTLRCSPRSGDLSVYWYQQSLDQGLQFLIQYYNGEERAKGNILERFSAQQFPDLHSELNLSSLELGDSALYFCASSGVGGAGNTIYFGEGSWLTVV.

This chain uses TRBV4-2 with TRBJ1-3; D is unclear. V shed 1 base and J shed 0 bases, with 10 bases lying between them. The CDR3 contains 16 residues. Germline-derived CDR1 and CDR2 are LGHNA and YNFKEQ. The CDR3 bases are TGTGCCAGCAGCCAAGGGACTGTCAGCTCTGGAAACACCATATATTTT. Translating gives CASSQGTVSSGNTIYF.

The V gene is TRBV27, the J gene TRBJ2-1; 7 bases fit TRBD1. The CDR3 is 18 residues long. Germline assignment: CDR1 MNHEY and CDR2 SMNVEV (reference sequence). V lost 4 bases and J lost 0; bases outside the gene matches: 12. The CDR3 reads CASSSKQGFLSSYNEQFF. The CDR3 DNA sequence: TGTGCCAGCAGTTCTAAACAGGGGTTTCTCAGCTCCTACAATGAGCAGTTCTTC.

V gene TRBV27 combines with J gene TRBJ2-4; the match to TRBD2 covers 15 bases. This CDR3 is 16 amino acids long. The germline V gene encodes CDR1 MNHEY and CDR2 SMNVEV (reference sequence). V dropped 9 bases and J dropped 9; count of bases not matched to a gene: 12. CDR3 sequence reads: CARGTSGGNRIVIQYF. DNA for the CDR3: TGTGCCAGAGGGACTAGCGGGGGGAATCGTATAGTCATTCAGTACTTC.

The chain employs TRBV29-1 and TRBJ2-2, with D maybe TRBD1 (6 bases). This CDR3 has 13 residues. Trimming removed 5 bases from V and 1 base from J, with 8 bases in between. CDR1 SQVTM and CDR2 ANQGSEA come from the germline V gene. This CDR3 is CSVLGGNTGELFF. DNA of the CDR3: TGCAGCGTTCTAGGGGGGAACACCGGGGAGCTGTTTTTT.

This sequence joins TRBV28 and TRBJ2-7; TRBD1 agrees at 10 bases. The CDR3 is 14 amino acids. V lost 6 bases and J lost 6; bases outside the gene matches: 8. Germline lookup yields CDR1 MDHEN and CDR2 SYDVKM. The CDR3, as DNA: TGTGCCAGCAGCACCGGGACAGGGGACCGCGAGCAGTACTTC. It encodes CASSTGTGDREQYF.

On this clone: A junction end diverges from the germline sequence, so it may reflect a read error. CDR3 coding DNA: TGCAGTGCCAACCCCGTGCCCTCCGGGGTCTTT. Translation: CSANPVPSGVF. This sequence joins TRBV20-1 and TRBJ1-6; D unclear. The CDR3 runs to 11 residues. Germline V gene lookup returns CDR1 DFQATT and CDR2 SNEGSKA (reference sequence).

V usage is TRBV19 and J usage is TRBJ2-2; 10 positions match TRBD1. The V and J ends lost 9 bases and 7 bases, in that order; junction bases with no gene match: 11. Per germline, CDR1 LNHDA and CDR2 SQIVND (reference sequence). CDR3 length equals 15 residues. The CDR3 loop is CASTQDDRGRGELFF. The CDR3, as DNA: TGTGCCAGCACCCAGGACGACAGGGGGCGCGGGGAGCTGTTTTTT.

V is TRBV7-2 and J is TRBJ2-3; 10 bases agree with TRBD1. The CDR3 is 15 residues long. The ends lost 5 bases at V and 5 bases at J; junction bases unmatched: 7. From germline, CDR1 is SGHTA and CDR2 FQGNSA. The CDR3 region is CASSRDRGSQDTQYF. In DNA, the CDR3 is TGTGCCAGCAGCCGGGACAGGGGTTCTCAAGATACGCAGTATTTT.

CDR3 coding DNA: TGTGCCAGCAGTCGGGTTTCCTACGAGCAGTACTTC. It translates to CASSRVSYEQYF. The chain links TRBV6-1 to TRBJ2-7; D not certain. CDR3 size: 12 residues. Germline CDR1 and CDR2: MNHNS and SASEGT. V shed 5 bases and J shed 1 base, with 6 bases lying between them.

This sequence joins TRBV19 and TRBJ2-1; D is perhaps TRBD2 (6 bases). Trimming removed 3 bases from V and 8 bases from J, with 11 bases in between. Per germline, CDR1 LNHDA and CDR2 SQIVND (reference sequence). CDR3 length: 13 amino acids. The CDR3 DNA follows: TGTGCCAGTAGTATCCGGGGGTGGGATGAGCAGTTCTTC. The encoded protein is CASSIRGWDEQFF.

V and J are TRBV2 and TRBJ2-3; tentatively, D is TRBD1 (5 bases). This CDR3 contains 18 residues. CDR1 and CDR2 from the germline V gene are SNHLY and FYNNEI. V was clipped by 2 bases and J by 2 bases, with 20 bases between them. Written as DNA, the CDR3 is TGTGCCAGCAGTGAATCCAGGGATTTTACCACAAACACAGATACGCAGTATTTT. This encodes CASSESRDFTTNTDTQYF.

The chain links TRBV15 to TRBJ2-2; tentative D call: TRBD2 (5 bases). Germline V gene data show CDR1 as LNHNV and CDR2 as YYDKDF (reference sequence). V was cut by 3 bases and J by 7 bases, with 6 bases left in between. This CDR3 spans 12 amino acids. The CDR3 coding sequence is TGTGCCACCAGCAGGGCGGGCGGGGAGCTGTTTTTT. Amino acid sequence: CATSRAGGELFF.

The CDR3 bases are TGCGCCAGCTCCTCGGCTTTCGGGAGCTCGGGAGGCTACACCTTC. Amino acid sequence: CASSSAFGSSGGYTF. The chain links TRBV4-1 to TRBJ1-2, with D unresolved. Trimming took off 8 bases at V and 8 bases at J, with 24 bases between the two ends. The CDR3 runs to 15 residues. Per the germline V gene, CDR1 is MGHRA and CDR2 is YSYEKL.

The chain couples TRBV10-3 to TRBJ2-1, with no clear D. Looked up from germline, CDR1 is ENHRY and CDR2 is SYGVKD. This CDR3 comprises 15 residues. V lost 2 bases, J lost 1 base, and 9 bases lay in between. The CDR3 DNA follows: TGTGCCATCAGTGAGGGCAATCCTTCCTACAATGAGCAGTTCTTC. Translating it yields CAISEGNPSYNEQFF.